This T cell receptor beta chain is from a study of control samples from healthy donors and cancer patients. Clones were read by immunoSEQ multiplex PCR, and TCRdb kept only the in-frame ones, dropping some. The data show roughly 130,000 clones, roughly 91% seen once. V was pared by 6 bases and J by 7 bases, with 16 bases between. This CDR3 contains 13 residues. The germline V gene has CDR1 MDHEN and CDR2 SYDVKM. The sequencing sample was made of PBMCs. The rearrangement uses TRBV28 and TRBJ2-7, with a possible D match to TRBD1 (5 bases). The receptor's source is a man in his fifties or sixties with head and neck cancer. The CDR3 DNA sequence: TGTGCCAGCAGACCTCCCCTCAGGGTAGAGCAGTACTTC. Translated, it gives CASRPPLRVEQYF.